The rows below give T cell receptor beta chains drawn from one sample of a study of blood T cell repertoires in COVID-19. Generated by immunoSEQ multiplex PCR, the TCRdb table keeps only in-frame clones and is missing some. The sample carries approximately 70,000 clones, more than 90% recorded once. Source material: peripheral blood. The receptors originated from a human donor with active COVID-19. The donor label of this sample is uncertain. Both conserved end residues are part of each CDR3. A D gene is named only where the DNA matches it firmly. The listing skips clone size in some rows; elsewhere it reads once, few, many or a size class.

TRBV9,14,TRBJ2-7,TRBD2,-,CASSPSGSYYEQYF,TGTGCCAGCAGCCCTAGCGGGAGCTACTACGAGCAGTACTTC
TRBV4-3,14,TRBJ1-2,-,-,CASSQSNANSGYTF,TGCGCCAGCAGCCAAAGTAATGCGAATTCCGGCTACACCTTC
TRBV11-2,17,TRBJ2-7,-,-,CASSLDGLAGISYEQYF,TGTGCCAGCAGCTTGGATGGGCTTGCGGGGATCTCCTACGAGCAGTACTTC
TRBV7-9,16,TRBJ1-5,TRBD1,-,CASSFAGTGGSEPQHF,TGTGCCAGCAGCTTTGCCGGGACAGGGGGCTCGGAGCCCCAGCATTTT
TRBV5-4,13,TRBJ1-2,-,-,CASSFGGTYGYTF,TGTGCCAGCAGCTTCGGGGGGACCTATGGCTACACCTTC
TRBV6-1,15,TRBJ2-7,-,-,CASSESTGSPYEQYF,TGTGCCAGCAGTGAATCTACAGGGAGCCCCTACGAGCAGTACTTC
TRBV7-2,16,TRBJ2-2,TRBD1,-,CASSSIQGAQAGELFF,TGTGCCAGCAGCTCGATTCAGGGGGCCCAGGCCGGGGAGCTGTTTTTT
TRBV2,11,TRBJ2-2,-,-,CASTYTGELFF,TGTGCCAGCACCTACACCGGGGAGCTGTTTTTT
TRBV28,13,TRBJ2-7,TRBD1,-,CASTTGGPDEQYF,TGTGCCAGCACCACAGGGGGCCCCGACGAGCAGTACTTC
TRBV7-9,13,TRBJ2-7,-,few,CASSFQGPYEQYF,TGTGCCAGCAGCTTTCAGGGGCCCTACGAGCAGTACTTC
TRBV27,13,TRBJ1-6,TRBD1,few,CASFGQGNSPLHF,TGTGCCAGCTTCGGACAGGGAAATTCACCCCTCCACTTT
TRBV5-6,16,TRBJ1-5,-,once,CASSLYEVRGHQPQHF,TGTGCCAGCAGCTTGTATGAGGTCAGGGGCCATCAGCCCCAGCATTTT
TRBV24-1,15,TRBJ2-3,-,-,CATSLRGGSTDTQYF,TGTGCCACCAGTCTGAGGGGGGGGAGCACAGATACGCAGTATTTT
TRBV9,14,TRBJ2-3,-,-,CASSFRGGSDTQYF,TGTGCCAGCAGCTTCAGAGGGGGATCAGATACGCAGTATTTT
TRBV7-9,16,TRBJ2-1,-,-,CASSPTGGHFYNEQFF,TGTGCCAGCAGCCCGACGGGGGGCCACTTCTACAATGAGCAGTTCTTC
TRBV6-5,15,TRBJ2-5,-,-,CASSRLGKERETQYF,TGTGCCAGCAGTCGCCTGGGGAAGGAGCGGGAGACCCAGTACTTC
TRBV28,13,TRBJ1-1,-,-,CASSPPENTEAFF,TGTGCCAGCAGCCCCCCAGAAAACACTGAAGCTTTCTTT
TRBV3-1/TRBV3-2,15,TRBJ2-2,-,-,CASSQGLANTGELFF,TGTGCCAGCAGCCAAGGACTAGCGAACACCGGGGAGCTGTTTTTT
TRBV28,14,TRBJ1-1,TRBD1,-,CASSLLDRDTEAFF,TGTGCCAGCAGTTTACTTGACAGGGACACTGAAGCTTTCTTT
TRBV14,15,TRBJ2-1,TRBD2,-,CASRPGTSGTWRQFF,TGTGCCAGCAGGCCCGGGACTAGCGGGACCTGGAGGCAGTTCTTC
TRBV28,16,TRBJ1-1,-,-,CASSPRGNLGKREAFF,TGTGCCAGCAGTCCCCGCGGGAACCTCGGGAAGAGGGAAGCTTTCTTT
TRBV4-1,15,TRBJ1-4,TRBD1,-,CASSQEEGAWEKLFF,TGCGCCAGCAGCCAAGAGGAGGGGGCGTGGGAAAAACTGTTTTTT
TRBV7-9,16,TRBJ2-1,-,-,CASSLGHEGVHNEQFF,TGTGCCAGCAGCTTAGGTCATGAGGGCGTACACAATGAGCAGTTCTTC
TRBV5-4,16,TRBJ2-1,TRBD2,-,CASSRVGSGVYNEQFF,TGTGCCAGCAGCCGCGTTGGTAGCGGGGTCTACAATGAGCAGTTCTTC
TRBV6-2/TRBV6-3,15,TRBJ2-5,-,once,CASSYLSARPETQYF,TGTGCCAGCAGTTACCTATCCGCCCGCCCAGAGACCCAGTACTTC
TRBV29-1,16,TRBJ1-4,TRBD1,-,CSVVPRGQATNEKLFF,TGCAGCGTTGTCCCCAGGGGGCAAGCAACTAATGAAAAACTGTTTTTT
TRBV7-9,18,TRBJ2-7,-,-,CANKTGKTPITGSYEQYF,TGTGCCAACAAGACGGGTAAGACCCCGATAACAGGATCCTACGAGCAGTACTTC